Listed here are 11 T cell receptor beta chains from one sample, sequenced in a study of T-cell memory formation after mild COVID-19. TCRdb redid the calling of the 5' RACE reads with MiXCR, one entry per CDR3 protein. The sample holds 240,000 or so distinct CDR3 sequences, roughly 10% seen once. The sequencing sample was made of PBMCs or a T cell subset sorted from them (not recorded which). Receptors were obtained from a man aged 18 to 29 who had mild COVID-19 (a few samples of this study predate the infection). Cell type and time point are not known.

The chain has TRBV29-1 and TRBJ1-4; D not certain. The CDR3 has 14 residues. Germline V gene lookup returns CDR1 SQVTM and CDR2 ANQGSEA. V shed 2 bases and J shed 4 bases, with 11 bases lying between them. The CDR3 is CSVEYTGFNEKLFF. CDR3 nucleotides: TGCAGCGTTGAATATACGGGGTTTAATGAAAAACTGTTTTTT.

This clonotype occurred a few times. CDR3 sequence: CASSSRTSLNTDTQYF. DNA of the CDR3: TGTGCCAGCAGCTCCCGGACTAGCCTAAACACAGATACGCAGTATTTT. This chain links TRBV7-2 with TRBJ2-3, with TRBD2 identical over 8 bases. J lost 2 bases, V lost 4 bases, and 8 bases had no gene match. CDR3 length: 16 amino acids. The germline CDR1 and CDR2 sequences are SGHTA and FQGNSA.

The chain has TRBV7-2 and TRBJ2-3; D uncertain. Germline assignment: CDR1 SGHTA and CDR2 FQGNSA. Between the trimmed V and J ends, which lost 6 bases and 0 bases, there was a span of 7 bases. The CDR3 length is 13 residues. Here the CDR3 DNA reads TGTGCCAGCAGGGCCCCTAGCACAGATACGCAGTATTTT. Translating it yields CASRAPSTDTQYF.

This clonotype was counted many times. The J gene is TRBJ1-1, the V gene TRBV7-6, with D tentatively TRBD1 (6 bases). V lost 9 bases and J 4 bases, leaving 18 bases between the germline ends. The V gene's germline CDR1 is SGHVS and CDR2 FNYEAQ. This CDR3 is built from 14 residues. CDR3 loop: CASSVGTGITEAFF. Written as DNA, the CDR3 is TGTGCCAGTAGCGTGGGAACAGGGATCACTGAAGCTTTCTTT.

The rearrangement links TRBV5-5 to TRBJ2-1; TRBD2 matches at 11 bases. The CDR3 runs 17 residues. Germline V CDR1 and CDR2: SGHKS, YYEKEE (reference sequence). V gave up 4 bases and J gave up 4 bases; unmatched junction bases: 10. CDR3 in amino acids: CASSVLAGGTIYNEQFF. CDR3 in DNA: TGTGCCAGCAGCGTCCTAGCGGGGGGCACCATATACAATGAGCAGTTCTTC.

The table lists this clonotype with a few counts. This chain uses TRBV20-1 with TRBJ1-1, with D possibly being TRBD1 (5 bases). Germline CDR1 and CDR2: DFQATT and SNEGSKA (reference sequence). The V end was cut by 6 bases, the J end by 6 bases, with 14 bases between. CDR3 length: 12 amino acids. The CDR3 nucleotides read TGCAGTGCCCACAGGCTTGGCTCTGAAGCTTTCTTT. Amino acids: CSAHRLGSEAFF.

This chain links TRBV7-6 with TRBJ2-1, with 10 positions matching TRBD2. V gave up 1 base and J gave up 10 bases; unmatched junction bases: 7. The CDR3 runs 15 residues. Germline CDR1 and CDR2: SGHVS and FNYEAQ. CDR3 protein: CASSLGTSGGVEQFF. In DNA, the CDR3 is TGTGCCAGCAGCTTAGGTACCAGCGGGGGGGTCGAGCAGTTCTTC.

The rearrangement links TRBV7-2 to TRBJ2-1, with TRBD2 identical over 10 bases. Germline values: CDR1 SGHTA, CDR2 FQGNSA. The junction had 4 bases not matched to a gene; V was cut back by 4 bases and J by 1 base. CDR3 length equals 16 residues. The CDR3 DNA follows: TGTGCCAGCAGCTCGGTAGCGGGGGGTTCCTACAATGAGCAGTTCTTC. It yields the protein CASSSVAGGSYNEQFF.

The sample holds a few counts of this clonotype. The J gene is TRBJ1-2, the V gene TRBV4-1; 8 positions match TRBD1. The V and J ends lost 1 base and 1 base, in that order; junction bases with no gene match: 11. There are 18 residues in the CDR3. CDR1 is MGHRA and CDR2 is YSYEKL in the germline V gene. CDR3 bases: TGCGCCAGCAGCCAAGTCCAGGTTCGGACAGGGCTTAACTATGGCTACACCTTC. Its translation is CASSQVQVRTGLNYGYTF.

This clonotype was seen only a few times. This chain uses TRBV7-6 with TRBJ2-5; tentative D call: TRBD1 (5 bases). Trimming removed 6 bases at V and 1 base at J, with 21 bases between. The CDR3 loop spans 17 amino acids. Germline loops: CDR1 SGHVS, CDR2 FNYEAQ. As DNA, the CDR3 is TGTGCCAGCAGTGACCGCCGACAGCCAATAACCCAAGAGACCCAGTACTTC. Translated: CASSDRRQPITQETQYF.

The chain has TRBV7-9 and TRBJ1-6; no firm D call. Germline values: CDR1 SEHNR, CDR2 FQNEAQ (reference sequence). Trimming shortened V by 1 base and J by 10 bases, and 8 bases separated the two germline ends. The CDR3 covers 13 residues. CDR3 loop: CASSLVVGSPLHF. As DNA, the CDR3 is TGTGCCAGCAGCTTAGTGGTGGGCTCACCCCTCCACTTT.